This T cell receptor beta chain was recorded in a study of cytomegalovirus exposure and HLA in healthy donors. Points from the study as a whole: It was confirmed in vitro that a few of the CMV-associated chains were specific for CMV antigens. The study designated roughly 160 TCR beta chains cytomegalovirus-associated. In the 90 to 150 validation repertoires, under 95% of cluster scores exceeded 0, per a later analysis.

The donors were members of the validation cohort comprising about 130 subjects, separate from the roughly 700-subject first cohort. The repertoire was sequenced with immunoSEQ multiplex PCR; TCRdb's copy has only in-frame clones and lacks some. The repertoire holds 220,000 or so clones, with roughly 83% as singletons. Between the trimmed V and J ends, which lost 1 base and 8 bases, there was a span of 12 bases. There are 13 residues in the CDR3. Germline CDR1 is SGDLS and CDR2 is YYNGEE. To note about this clone: The antigen is unknown.

Sequencing input: PBMCs. The chain is built from TRBV9 and TRBJ1-2; maybe TRBD1 (5 bases). The TCR comes from a woman in her twenties or thirties in good health and CMV-seropositive. CDR3 region: CASSVLEGLGYTF. The CDR3 nucleotides are TGTGCCAGCAGCGTATTGGAGGGGTTAGGCTACACCTTC.